These 19 T cell receptor beta chains were all obtained from the same sample, sequenced in a study of monozygotic twins with inflammatory bowel disease. TCRdb re-called the 5' RACE reads and catalogs CDR3 proteins one per entry, DNA excluded. The sample's table shows approximately 420,000 distinct CDR3 sequences. The sequenced sample consisted of blood. All receptors come from a human donor with ulcerative colitis or Crohn's disease, or a healthy co-twin of an affected twin (not recorded which).

The chain carries TRBV4-3 and TRBJ2-1; the D gene TCRdb calls, TRBD2, cannot be checked with no DNA. This CDR3 has 18 amino acids. CDR1 is LGHNA and CDR2 is YSLEER in the germline V gene. CDR3 sequence: CASSQDPASGASYNEQFF.

The chain links TRBV5-1 to TRBJ2-3. CDR1 SGHRS and CDR2 YFSETQ come from the germline V gene. This CDR3 region has 11 residues. The CDR3 sequence: CASSLEYTQYF.

V usage is TRBV7-6 and J usage is TRBJ1-3; the TRBD1 assignment by TCRdb is unverifiable without DNA. Per germline, CDR1 SGHVS and CDR2 FNYEAQ. CDR3 size: 17 residues. The CDR3 sequence is CASSESWGASSGNTIYF.

The J gene is TRBJ2-3, the V gene TRBV30; TCRdb's D gene call, TRBD1, goes unchecked for lack of DNA. Germline V gene sequence: CDR1 GTSNPN, CDR2 SVGIG (reference sequence). There are 15 residues in the CDR3. Here the CDR3 reads CAWDPGTGFADTQYF.

This rearrangement joins TRBV20-1 to TRBJ1-5. The CDR3 is 16 amino acids. CDR1 and CDR2 from the germline V gene are DFQATT and SNEGSKA (reference sequence). CDR3 region: CSARGLPSDSNQPQHF.

CDR3 in amino acids: CSVALTQGAVSKNIQYF. The rearrangement joins TRBV29-1 to TRBJ2-4; TCRdb gives TRBD1 as the D gene, but with no DNA this cannot be confirmed. CDR3 size: 17 residues. In germline, CDR1 is SQVTM, CDR2 ANQGSEA. The full variable domain, rest sourced from reference TRBV29-1 and TRBJ2-4, is SAVISQKPSRDICQRGTSLTIQCQVDSQVTMMFWYRQQPGQSLTLIATANQGSEATYESGFVIDKFPISRPNLTFSTLTVSNMSPEDSSIYLCSVALTQGAVSKNIQYFGAGTRLSVL.

The rearrangement uses TRBV4-1 and TRBJ1-3. CDR1 MGHRA and CDR2 YSYEKL come from the germline V gene. The CDR3 is 15 amino acids. The CDR3 loop reads CASSQDSGPGNTIYF.

The chain couples TRBV7-9 to TRBJ2-3; TCRdb's D call of TRBD2 is untestable without DNA. Germline assignment: CDR1 SEHNR and CDR2 FQNEAQ (reference sequence). The CDR3 loop spans 17 amino acids. The CDR3 sequence: CASSLARTSGSADTQYF.

The CDR3 loop is CASSYSHRGNTEAFF. The V and J genes are TRBV6-5 and TRBJ1-1; absent DNA, TCRdb's TRBD1 call cannot be checked. Germline V gene lookup returns CDR1 MNHEY and CDR2 SVGAGI. The CDR3 is 15 amino acids.

V is TRBV5-1 and J is TRBJ1-5. CDR3 length equals 13 residues. From germline, CDR1 is SGHRS and CDR2 YFSETQ. The CDR3 sequence is CASSLDRNQPQHF.

This rearrangement joins TRBV12-3 or TRBV12-4 to TRBJ2-5; TCRdb reports TRBD1, a call that lacks DNA to check it against. The CDR3 length is 14 residues. CDR3 sequence reads: CASSYSGLLETQYF.

The chain has TRBV19 and TRBJ2-3; the D call from TCRdb, TRBD2, cannot be confirmed without DNA. CDR3 length equals 17 residues. CDR1 and CDR2 (germline): LNHDA, SQIVND (reference sequence). CDR3 residues: CASSIRTSGTSTDTQYF.

The gene calls are TRBV20-1 and TRBJ2-6; TCRdb designates TRBD1, a call that cannot be tested without DNA. There are 16 residues in the CDR3. Per germline, CDR1 DFQATT and CDR2 SNEGSKA (reference sequence). The CDR3 is CSAPRTGFWGANVLTF.

The J gene is TRBJ2-3, the V gene TRBV5-1; without DNA, the TCRdb call of TRBD2 cannot be checked. This CDR3 region has 15 residues. The germline gives CDR1 SGHRS, CDR2 YFSETQ. CDR3 residues: CASSLVGEVPDTQYF.

The chain joins TRBV3-1 to TRBJ1-5; TCRdb's D call of TRBD1 is untestable without DNA. The CDR3 extends over 15 amino acids. Germline CDR1 LGHDT, CDR2 YNNKEL (reference sequence). CDR3 amino acids: CASSQGQDGVQPQHF.

The chain combines TRBV18 with TRBJ2-7; TCRdb returns TRBD1, unconfirmable since there is no DNA. Germline CDR1 is KGHSH and CDR2 is LQKENI. This CDR3 region has 14 residues. The CDR3: CASSPDRGRYEQYF.

J is TRBJ1-2 and V is TRBV7-2; TCRdb selects TRBD1, and the lack of DNA leaves this call unchecked. CDR3 length equals 13 residues. The germline V gene encodes CDR1 SGHTA and CDR2 FQGNSA. The CDR3: CASSPGTAYGYTF.

This chain joins TRBV5-1 and TRBJ2-3; the D call from TCRdb, TRBD1, cannot be confirmed without DNA. CDR3 length: 14 residues. Germline values: CDR1 SGHRS, CDR2 YFSETQ. CDR3 in amino acids: CASSPDRVSDTQYF.

This chain links TRBV13 with TRBJ2-7; absent DNA, TCRdb's TRBD1 call cannot be checked. Germline CDR1 reads PRHDT; CDR2 reads FYEKMQ (reference sequence). The CDR3 is 14 amino acids. The CDR3 is CASSAETGAYEQYF.